The T cell receptor beta chain under discussion was sequenced for a study of T cell responses to AZD1222 COVID-19 vaccine. Study-wide results and limits: The reported proportion of spike-specific TCRs targeting unmutated variant regions was nearly half. There were mostly white British donors and more females than males, and clonal diversity was possibly underestimated. Only a handful of AZD1222 recipients were seropositive at baseline.

The method was immunoSEQ multiplex PCR; TCRdb's version includes in-frame clones alone and lacks a portion of them. The sample lists approximately 84,000 clones; around 86% were seen once. In the case of this clone: Its cognate antigen is unknown.

Germline V lookup: CDR1 LGHDT, CDR2 YNNKEL (reference sequence). The V end lost 4 bases, the J end lost 1 base, and 7 bases lay between the germline ends. The CDR3 runs 13 residues. Sequences were derived from peripheral blood, sampled on day 0 of AZD1222 vaccination. This chain uses TRBV3-1 (or the pseudogene TRBV3-2) with TRBJ1-1; D is uncertain. The TCR was taken from an adult in good health. CDR3 DNA: TGTGCCAGCAGCCCCTCGGGGAACACTGAAGCTTTCTTT. Translation: CASSPSGNTEAFF.